The 24 T cell receptor beta chains below were found in one sample sequenced in a study of cytomegalovirus exposure and HLA in healthy donors. 60 Vbeta and 13 Jbeta primers were used in PCR. This table comes from immunoSEQ multiplex PCR, and its TCRdb copy is limited to in-frame clones, with some not included. The sample lists about 210,000 clones, roughly 80% occurring once. Sequencing used PBMCs. Receptor source: a man aged 25 to 45 in good health and CMV-seronegative.

This rearrangement joins TRBV10-3 to TRBJ2-7, with 9 bases identical to TRBD1. This CDR3 has 14 amino acids. The germline V gene encodes CDR1 ENHRY and CDR2 SYGVKD. Germline trimming cut 6 bases from V and 1 base from J; bases unmatched to any gene: 4. CDR3 amino acids: CAIRPGTGSYEQYF. The CDR3 DNA reads as TGTGCCATCAGGCCCGGGACAGGGTCCTACGAGCAGTACTTC.

This clone was detected only a few times. This chain uses TRBV11-3 with TRBJ1-1; 7 nucleotides align to TRBD1. Trimming took 5 bases from V and 1 from J; bases not matched to a gene: 4. Germline loops: CDR1 SGHNT, CDR2 YENEEA. The CDR3 has 14 residues. The CDR3, as DNA: TGTGCCAGCAGCACGGGACAGAGGAACACTGAAGCTTTCTTT. Amino acid sequence: CASSTGQRNTEAFF.

V usage is TRBV4-3 and J usage is TRBJ2-3; D is possibly TRBD1 (6 bases). The V gene's germline CDR1 is LGHNA and CDR2 YSLEER. CDR3 length equals 18 residues. Trimming shortened V by 0 bases and J by 5 bases, and 21 bases separated the two germline ends. In DNA form, the CDR3 reads TGCGCCAGCAGCCAAGATCTCCCCCTCAGGGGCTCTGGAGATACGCAGTATTTT. Its protein product is CASSQDLPLRGSGDTQYF.

This chain joins TRBV6-1 and TRBJ2-5, with 7 bases matching TRBD1. V trimming: 6 bases; J trimming: 4 bases; junction bases outside the gene matches: 11. CDR1 is MNHNS and CDR2 is SASEGT in the germline V gene. This CDR3 spans 15 amino acids. The CDR3 coding sequence is TGTGCCAGCAGCTATACAAACAGGGGCCGAGAGACCCAGTACTTC. Translated: CASSYTNRGRETQYF.

The rearrangement links TRBV19 to TRBJ2-1; TRBD2 might be the D (5 bases). V lost 6 bases to trimming and J lost 8 bases, with 14 bases between them. Germline V gene sequence: CDR1 LNHDA, CDR2 SQIVND (reference sequence). There are 13 residues in the CDR3. CDR3: CASRPEGTHEQFF. CDR3 coding DNA: TGTGCCAGTAGGCCCGAGGGTACTCATGAGCAGTTCTTC.

This clone was seen a handful of times. The chain links TRBV5-1 to TRBJ1-1, with a weak D call TRBD1 (5 bases). The ends were cut back, 4 bases at V and 4 bases at J, with 8 bases in the middle. The CDR3 spans 12 residues. CDR1 and CDR2 from the germline V gene are SGHRS and YFSETQ. CDR3 sequence (DNA): TGCGCCAGCAGCCAGGGTGGCACTGAAGCTTTCTTT. Its protein product is CASSQGGTEAFF.

The V call is TRBV10-3, the J call TRBJ1-4; the D is unclear. The length of the CDR3 is 13 residues. The ends were cut back, 4 bases at V and 5 bases at J, with 8 bases in the middle. Germline lookup yields CDR1 ENHRY and CDR2 SYGVKD. This CDR3 is CAISGTENEKLFF. As DNA, the CDR3 is TGTGCCATCAGTGGAACAGAGAATGAAAAACTGTTTTTT.

The CDR3 DNA reads TGTGCCAGTAGTACCTTTTCTCCAGGGCCAACCAAAAACATTCAGTACTTC. Protein sequence: CASSTFSPGPTKNIQYF. This chain links TRBV19 with TRBJ2-4, with D possibly TRBD1 on 5 matching bases. Between the trimmed V and J ends, which lost 4 bases and 2 bases, there was a span of 18 bases. From germline, CDR1 is LNHDA and CDR2 SQIVND (reference sequence). The CDR3 extends over 17 amino acids.

This clone appeared a few times. The chain uses TRBV5-1 and TRBJ1-2; D is possibly TRBD1 (6 bases). V lost 0 bases to trimming and J lost 8 bases, with 23 bases between them. The V gene's germline CDR1 is SGHRS and CDR2 YFSETQ. This CDR3 has 17 amino acids. The CDR3 nucleotides read TGCGCCAGCAGCTTGGACCCTGCGCGGGGGACACTAGGAGGCTACACCTTC. Translating gives CASSLDPARGTLGGYTF. The entire variable domain, with the rest obtained from reference TRBV5-1 and TRBJ1-2, is as follows: KAGVTQTPRYLIKTRGQQVTLSCSPISGHRSVSWYQQTPGQGLQFLFEYFSETQRNKGNFPGRFSGRQFSNSRSEMNVSTLELGDSALYLCASSLDPARGTLGGYTFGSGTRLTVV.

V and J are TRBV5-6 and TRBJ1-1; 9 bases are shared with TRBD1. CDR1 SGHDT and CDR2 YYEEEE come from the germline V gene. Trimming removed 3 bases from V and 3 bases from J; junction bases left unmatched: 9. This CDR3 comprises 16 residues. CDR3 nucleotides: TGTGCCAGCAGCTATACGAAGACAGGGGGGTACACTGAAGCTTTCTTT. This encodes CASSYTKTGGYTEAFF.

The V and J genes are TRBV18 and TRBJ1-2; no clear D gene. The CDR3 consists of 11 residues. V was shortened by 6 bases and J by 3 bases, with 5 bases between the two germline ends. Germline CDR1 reads KGHSH; CDR2 reads LQKENI. CDR3 nucleotide sequence: TGTGCCAGCTCTTCAGACTATGGCTACACCTTC. Protein product: CASSSDYGYTF.

The chain joins TRBV25-1 to TRBJ1-1; weak D call: TRBD1 (5 bases). The germline gives CDR1 MGHDK, CDR2 SYGVNS. Between the trimmed V and J ends, which lost 7 bases and 0 bases, there was a span of 9 bases. The CDR3 loop spans 13 amino acids. The CDR3 DNA reads as TGTGCCAGCACTAAGGGGTTGAACACTGAAGCTTTCTTT. It is translated as CASTKGLNTEAFF.

In its sample, this clone was seen a few times. The chain is built from TRBV6-5 and TRBJ2-7, with 10 bases lining up with TRBD1. The germline V gene has CDR1 MNHEY and CDR2 SVGAGI. J was trimmed by 5 bases and V by 5 bases; bases with no gene match: 6. This CDR3 contains 14 residues. This chain's CDR3 is CASSKGQGRHEQYF. DNA of the CDR3: TGTGCCAGCAGTAAGGGACAGGGGAGGCACGAGCAGTACTTC.

The chain couples TRBV2 to TRBJ1-6; possible D gene TRBD1, 6 bases. CDR3 length equals 13 residues. With 9 bases removed from V and 9 bases from J, the gap between germline ends came to 15 bases. Germline CDR1 is SNHLY and CDR2 is FYNNEI. The DNA of the CDR3 is TGTGCCAGTAGAACAGGGTCGGGTTCACCCCTCCACTTT. Protein: CASRTGSGSPLHF.

About this clone: One junction end disagrees with the germline gene, perhaps due to a read error. The CDR3 is CSSSLGRGRDNSPLHF. As DNA, the CDR3 is TGTTCCAGCAGCTTGGGCAGGGGGCGAGATAATTCACCCCTCCACTTT. The chain carries TRBV7-9 and TRBJ1-6; 8 bases align to TRBD1. Germline V gives CDR1 SEHNR, CDR2 FQNEAQ (reference sequence). The CDR3 length is 16 residues.

V gene TRBV18 combines with J gene TRBJ2-4, with D possibly matching TRBD2 (5 bases). Germline loops: CDR1 KGHSH, CDR2 LQKENI. The CDR3 runs 15 residues. Trimming shortened V by 1 base and J by 2 bases, and 9 bases separated the two germline ends. Here the CDR3 reads CASSPLRTSKNIQYF. For the CDR3, the DNA is TGTGCCAGCTCACCACTCCGGACTTCCAAAAACATTCAGTACTTC.

The genes are TRBV18 and TRBJ2-5; D unresolved. The V gene's germline CDR1 is KGHSH and CDR2 LQKENI. Trimming took 5 bases from V and 2 from J, leaving 3 bases between them. This CDR3 has 11 amino acids. The chain's CDR3 is CASSSQETQYF. Written as DNA, the CDR3 is TGTGCCAGCTCATCTCAAGAGACCCAGTACTTC.

The chain is built from TRBV13 and TRBJ2-7, with 7 bases lining up with TRBD1. J lost 6 bases, V lost 5 bases, and 10 bases had no gene match. Germline loops: CDR1 PRHDT, CDR2 FYEKMQ (reference sequence). This CDR3 has 14 residues. CDR3 bases: TGTGCCAGCAGCCCGGGACAGTACGAAGGCGAGCAGTACTTC. Translating it yields CASSPGQYEGEQYF.

The rearrangement joins TRBV2 to TRBJ2-7; 7 positions agree with TRBD2. This CDR3 region has 15 residues. Per germline, CDR1 SNHLY and CDR2 FYNNEI. J was trimmed by 2 bases and V by 0 bases; bases with no gene match: 4. The CDR3 spells CASSEAFGTTYEQYF. CDR3 nucleotides: TGTGCCAGCAGTGAAGCGTTCGGGACTACCTACGAGCAGTACTTC.

The chain's CDR3 is CASSQGGGLGNQPQHF. Here the CDR3 DNA reads TGTGCCAGCAGCCAAGGAGGAGGGTTGGGCAATCAGCCCCAGCATTTT. This chain links TRBV4-2 with TRBJ1-5; D is undetermined. V was clipped by 1 base and J by 2 bases, with 12 bases between them. Germline CDR1 reads LGHNA; CDR2 reads YNFKEQ. The CDR3 length is 16 residues.

The chain links TRBV6-5 to TRBJ2-1; 8 bases line up with TRBD1. Trimming at V came to 5 bases and at J to 10 bases, leaving 10 bases not matched to a gene. CDR1 is MNHEY, CDR2 SVGAGI, per germline. The CDR3 is made up of 14 amino acids. The CDR3 DNA follows: TGTGCCAGCAGTCCGGTCGGACAGGGACGAGAGCAGTTCTTC. Encoded protein: CASSPVGQGREQFF.

In its sample, this clone was seen a few times. The sample has other DNA sequences that encode this CDR3 too. The CDR3 region has the DNA TGTGCCAGCAGTGAAGAGGGCAGGGGGGTCGGCTACACCTTC. Amino acids: CASSEEGRGVGYTF. The V gene is TRBV6-1, the J gene TRBJ1-2, with 7 positions matching TRBD1. The CDR3 extends over 14 amino acids. Trimming cost V 1 base and J 8 bases; bases outside gene matches: 7. The germline V gene has CDR1 MNHNS and CDR2 SASEGT.

The chain couples TRBV6-5 to TRBJ2-3, with TRBD2 matching 7 bases. V was pared by 2 bases and J by 6 bases, with 2 bases of the junction left unmatched. CDR1 is MNHEY, CDR2 SVGAGI, per germline. This CDR3 spans 13 amino acids. The CDR3: CASSYGGVDTQYF. In DNA, the CDR3 is TGTGCCAGCAGTTACGGGGGGGTGGATACGCAGTATTTT.

The chain has TRBV11-2 and TRBJ2-1; TRBD1 is a possible D gene (5 bases). This CDR3 comprises 15 residues. Looked up from germline, CDR1 is SGHAT and CDR2 is FQNNGV. Trimming stripped 5 bases from V and 6 bases from J, with 17 bases between. Here the CDR3 reads CASSPLGLLTNEQFF. DNA of the CDR3: TGTGCCAGCAGCCCCTTGGGGCTCCTGACCAATGAGCAGTTCTTC. The variable domain in full, with the rest retrieved from reference TRBV11-2 and TRBJ2-1, is EAGVAQSPRYKIIEKRQSVAFWCNPISGHATLYWYQQILGQGPKLLIQFQNNGVVDDSQLPKDRFSAERLKGVDSTLKIQPAKLEDSAVYLCASSPLGLLTNEQFFGPGTRLTVL.